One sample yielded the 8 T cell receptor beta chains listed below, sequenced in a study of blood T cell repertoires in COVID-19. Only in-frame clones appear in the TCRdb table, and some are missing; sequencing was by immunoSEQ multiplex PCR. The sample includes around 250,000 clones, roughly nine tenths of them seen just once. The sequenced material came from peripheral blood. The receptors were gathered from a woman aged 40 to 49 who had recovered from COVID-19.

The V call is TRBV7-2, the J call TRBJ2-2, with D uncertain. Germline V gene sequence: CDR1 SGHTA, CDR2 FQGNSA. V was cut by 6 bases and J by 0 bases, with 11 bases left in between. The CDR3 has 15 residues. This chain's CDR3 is CASSRGFANTGELFF. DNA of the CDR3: TGTGCCAGCAGTCGAGGATTCGCGAACACCGGGGAGCTGTTTTTT.

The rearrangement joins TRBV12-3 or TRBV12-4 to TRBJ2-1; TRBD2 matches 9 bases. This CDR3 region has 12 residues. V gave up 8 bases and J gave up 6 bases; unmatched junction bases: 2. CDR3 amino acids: CASRRGGNEQFF. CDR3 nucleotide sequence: TGTGCCAGCCGGCGGGGGGGCAATGAGCAGTTCTTC.

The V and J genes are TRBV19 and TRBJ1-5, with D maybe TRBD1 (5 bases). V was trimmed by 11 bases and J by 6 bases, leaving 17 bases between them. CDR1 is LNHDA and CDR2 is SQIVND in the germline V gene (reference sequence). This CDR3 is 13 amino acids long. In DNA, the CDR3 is TGTGCCTGCCAGATGGGGCTCGGTCAGCCCCAGCATTTT. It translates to CACQMGLGQPQHF.

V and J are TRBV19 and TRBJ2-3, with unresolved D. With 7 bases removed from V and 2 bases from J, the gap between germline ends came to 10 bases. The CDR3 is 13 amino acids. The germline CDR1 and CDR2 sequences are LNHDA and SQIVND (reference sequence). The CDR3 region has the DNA TGTGCCAGTAATGAGGCGAACACAGATACGCAGTATTTT. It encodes CASNEANTDTQYF.

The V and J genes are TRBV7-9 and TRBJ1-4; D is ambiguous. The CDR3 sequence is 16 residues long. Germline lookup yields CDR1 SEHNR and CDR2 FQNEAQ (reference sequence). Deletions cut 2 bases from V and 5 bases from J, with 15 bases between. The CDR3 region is CASSLKFGNGNEKLFF. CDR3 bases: TGTGCCAGCAGCTTAAAATTCGGGAACGGGAATGAAAAACTGTTTTTT.

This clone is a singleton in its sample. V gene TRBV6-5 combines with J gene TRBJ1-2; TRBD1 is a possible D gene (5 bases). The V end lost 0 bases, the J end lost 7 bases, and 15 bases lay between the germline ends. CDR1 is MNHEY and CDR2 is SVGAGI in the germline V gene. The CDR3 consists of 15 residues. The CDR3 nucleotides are TGTGCCAGCAGTTACTCGCCGGGGGGTGCCGGTGGCTACACCTTC. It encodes CASSYSPGGAGGYTF.

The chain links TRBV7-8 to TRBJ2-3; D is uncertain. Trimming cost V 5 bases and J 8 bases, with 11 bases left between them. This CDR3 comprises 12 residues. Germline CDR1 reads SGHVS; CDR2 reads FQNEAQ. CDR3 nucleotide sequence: TGTGCCAGCAGCAAGGAATCGGGTACGCAGTATTTT. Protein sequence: CASSKESGTQYF.

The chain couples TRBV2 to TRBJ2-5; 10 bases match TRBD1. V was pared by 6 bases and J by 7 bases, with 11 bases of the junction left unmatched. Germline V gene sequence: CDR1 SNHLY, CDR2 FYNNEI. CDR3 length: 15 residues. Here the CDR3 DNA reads TGTGCCAGCAGCTCAGGGACAGGGGACATCGGGACCCAGTACTTC. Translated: CASSSGTGDIGTQYF.